The next 12 T cell receptor beta chains were all read from a single sample in a study of blood T cell repertoires in COVID-19. The data were produced by immunoSEQ multiplex PCR, yet TCRdb's version contains in-frame clones alone and is incomplete. Here the sample spans hundreds of thousands of clones, 70% to 90% being singletons. Sequenced sample: PBMCs or T cells enriched from blood (not recorded which). The receptors stem from a woman between 40 and 50 years old with acute COVID-19.

The V and J genes are TRBV2 and TRBJ2-1; 10 bases match TRBD2. The germline CDR1 and CDR2 sequences are SNHLY and FYNNEI. There are 19 residues in the CDR3. V lost 1 base to trimming and J lost 5 bases; unmatched junction nucleotides: 14. The CDR3 DNA sequence: TGTGCCAGCAGTGAAGGTTCTCGGTTAGCGGGAGGACTAAACAATGAGCAGTTCTTC. Protein product: CASSEGSRLAGGLNNEQFF.

The chain combines TRBV2 with TRBJ2-7, with 7 bases that match TRBD1. The CDR3 covers 11 residues. V dropped 6 bases and J dropped 7; count of bases not matched to a gene: 3. Germline loops: CDR1 SNHLY, CDR2 FYNNEI. CDR3 residues: CASRQGWEQYF. The CDR3 DNA is TGTGCCAGCAGACAGGGGTGGGAGCAGTACTTC.

The chain joins TRBV11-3 to TRBJ2-7; 7 bases align to TRBD1. The germline V gene has CDR1 SGHNT and CDR2 YENEEA. The CDR3 loop spans 13 amino acids. The trim removed 7 bases at V and 5 bases at J, leaving 8 bases unmatched. This chain's CDR3 is CASTPPTGDEQYF. The CDR3 nucleotides are TGTGCCAGCACTCCCCCAACAGGGGACGAGCAGTACTTC.

The chain carries TRBV10-1 and TRBJ1-1, with no clear D. Per germline, CDR1 WNHNN and CDR2 SYGVQD (reference sequence). This CDR3 is built from 14 residues. V was pared by 0 bases and J by 2 bases, with 7 bases between. The CDR3 sequence: CASSESRTNTEAFF. CDR3 bases: TGCGCCAGCAGTGAGTCGAGGACTAACACTGAAGCTTTCTTT.

The chain recombines TRBV5-1 with TRBJ2-5; weak D call: TRBD1 (7 bases). CDR3 length: 16 amino acids. Trimming removed 3 bases at V and 3 bases at J, with 18 bases between. From germline, CDR1 is SGHRS and CDR2 YFSETQ. The CDR3 is CASSYDRVGGKETQYF. CDR3 DNA sequence: TGCGCCAGCAGCTACGACAGGGTCGGCGGGAAAGAGACCCAGTACTTC.

The chain employs TRBV2 and TRBJ1-2; TRBD1 agrees at 7 bases. CDR1 is SNHLY and CDR2 is FYNNEI in the germline V gene. This CDR3 region has 14 residues. Trimming at V came to 3 bases and at J to 2 bases, leaving 3 bases not matched to a gene. This CDR3 reads CASSEGQRNYGYTF. The CDR3 DNA reads TGTGCCAGCAGTGAGGGACAGCGAAACTATGGCTACACCTTC.

This clone occurred a few times. This chain joins TRBV5-8 and TRBJ2-2; 8 bases align to TRBD1. This CDR3 contains 14 residues. CDR1 and CDR2 (germline): SGHTS, YDEGEE. Trimming cost V 1 base and J 6 bases; bases outside gene matches: 2. The CDR3 region has the DNA TGTGCCAGCAGCTTGCTACAGGGGGCCGGGGAGCTGTTTTTT. Translating it yields CASSLLQGAGELFF.

The chain employs TRBV7-2 and TRBJ2-7; D remains ambiguous. Germline V CDR1 and CDR2: SGHTA, FQGNSA. The CDR3 runs 14 residues. V shed 6 bases and J shed 4 bases, with 16 bases lying between them. CDR3 DNA: TGTGCCAGCAGTTATGACTTGCCCTCTTACGAGCAGTACTTC. Translation gives CASSYDLPSYEQYF.

The chain joins TRBV5-5 to TRBJ2-5; perhaps TRBD2 as D (5 bases). CDR1 is SGHKS and CDR2 is YYEKEE in the germline V gene (reference sequence). This CDR3 spans 14 amino acids. Trimming cost V 5 bases and J 4 bases, with 15 bases left between them. The CDR3 region is CASRVDSKRETQYF. As DNA, the CDR3 is TGTGCCAGCAGGGTGGACTCAAAAAGAGAGACCCAGTACTTC.

This clone was seen a few times. The V gene is TRBV3-1 (or the pseudogene TRBV3-2), the J gene TRBJ1-5; D is uncertain. Germline V CDR1 and CDR2: LGHDT, YNNKEL (reference sequence). Deletions cut 2 bases from V and 4 bases from J, with 9 bases between. The CDR3 is 14 amino acids. DNA of the CDR3: TGTGCCAGCAGCCAAAACCCCACTAATCAGCCCCAGCATTTT. It translates to CASSQNPTNQPQHF.

Regarding this clone: The same CDR3 can be traced to other DNA sequences in this sample. The chain combines TRBV12-3 or TRBV12-4 with TRBJ2-7; tentative D call: TRBD1 (6 bases). The CDR3 length is 12 residues. V shed 3 bases and J shed 3 bases, with 6 bases lying between them. CDR3 coding DNA: TGTGCCAGCAGTTTGGACAGCTACGAGCAGTACTTC. This encodes CASSLDSYEQYF.

The chain recombines TRBV12-3 or TRBV12-4 with TRBJ1-2; no clear D. The CDR3 runs 13 residues. Between the trimmed V and J ends, which lost 3 bases and 4 bases, there was a span of 9 bases. The CDR3 DNA follows: TGTGCCAGCAGTTTCGCAGGAATCTATGGCTACACCTTC. Protein: CASSFAGIYGYTF.